This T cell receptor (beta chain) was recorded in a study of metastatic and nonmetastatic thyroid tumors. Germline V lookup: CDR1 SGDLS, CDR2 YYNGEE. From its first to its last residue, the CDR3 has 9 amino acids. Thyroid surgery was performed in patients who had received no treatment beforehand. The table lists this clone with many counts. As the CDR3 is not closed by the conserved phenylalanine or tryptophan, this likely results from a read error. It is unclear where the CDR3 begins or ends on the DNA, so no DNA is shown, and the CDR3 is as TCRdb lists it. TCRdb re-processed the PCR reads through MiXCR. The sample has 30,000 to 35,000 clones, about a fifth seen once.

The specimen sequenced was tumor tissue. The sequence was collected from a male donor with papillary thyroid cancer or a benign thyroid nodule (not recorded which). Some clones in this sample may be carry-over from other donors' samples. The chain is built from TRBV9 and TRBJ2-6. CDR3 residues: CASSVDLRQ.